The clone carrying this TCR beta chain showed up many times. RNA served as the template for amplifying TCR beta CDR3 regions. The first-round RT-PCR employed HTBI primers together with the Qiagen OneStep RT-PCR kit. A multiplex PCR was then performed as the second round. Each CDR3 protein gets one entry after TCRdb re-called the multiplex PCR reads with MiXCR. The table shows a few hundred thousand distinct CDR3 sequences, with about 16% occurring only once. The sample comes from a study of Graves' ophthalmopathy and Graves' hyperthyroidism. The CDR3 consists of 14 residues. Germline loops: CDR1 SQVTM, CDR2 ANQGSEA. V gave up 7 bases and J gave up 5 bases, with 17 bases separating them.

Sequencing used peripheral blood. The gene calls are TRBV29-1 and TRBJ2-2; D could derive from TRBD1 or TRBD2 (6 bases each). The sequence was obtained from a woman between 18 and 29 years old with Graves' ophthalmopathy. CDR3 in DNA: TGCAGCGCCGGAGGGGGGTTCGGAACCGGGGAGCTGTTTTTT. This encodes CSAGGGFGTGELFF.